Listed here are 6 T cell receptor beta chains from one sample, sequenced in a study of T cells after yellow fever vaccination. TCRdb reprocessed the 5' RACE reads via MiXCR and lists one record per CDR3 protein. The sample shows approximately 70,000 distinct CDR3 sequences, approximately 7% of them seen only once. Specimen: CD8+ T cells sorted from PBMCs, collected more than 40 days after the first yellow fever vaccination. All receptors come from a man aged 18 to 30 who received the YFV17D yellow fever vaccine.

At least ten counts were recorded for this clonotype. The CDR3 DNA reads as TGCAGCGTTGAAGACTCGGGACAGGGGGACTCCTACGAGCAGTACTTC. Protein sequence: CSVEDSGQGDSYEQYF. This chain uses TRBV29-1 with TRBJ2-7; TRBD1 matches 11 bases. The CDR3 consists of 16 residues. V lost 0 bases to trimming and J lost 0 bases; unmatched junction nucleotides: 4. Germline V gives CDR1 SQVTM, CDR2 ANQGSEA.

In this sample, this clonotype turned up a few times. This rearrangement joins TRBV15 to TRBJ1-2, with 9 bases lining up with TRBD1. Germline CDR1 LNHNV, CDR2 YYDKDF (reference sequence). CDR3 length equals 15 residues. J was trimmed by 4 bases and V by 0 bases; bases with no gene match: 3. The DNA for the CDR3 is TGTGCCACCAGCAGAGATGGGGACAGGGTCTATGGCTACACCTTC. This encodes CATSRDGDRVYGYTF. Together with reference TRBV15 and TRBJ1-2, the CDR3 gives the full variable domain: DAMVIQNPRYQVTQFGKPVTLSCSQTLNHNVMYWYQQKSSQAPKLLFHYYDKDFNNEADTPDNFQSRRPNTSFCFLDIRSPGLGDTAMYLCATSRDGDRVYGYTFGSGTRLTVV.

The table lists this clonotype with many counts. The rearrangement uses TRBV7-2 and TRBJ2-3; no firm D call. The CDR3 length is 11 residues. CDR1 and CDR2 from the germline V gene are SGHTA and FQGNSA. V was cut by 2 bases and J by 10 bases, with 7 bases left in between. In nucleotides, the CDR3 is TGTGCCAGCAGCTTAACTAAGGCGCAGTATTTT. Protein sequence: CASSLTKAQYF.

This clonotype was detected many times. V is TRBV7-9 and J is TRBJ2-6, with D uncertain. V gave up 5 bases and J gave up 2 bases, with 4 bases separating them. Germline V gives CDR1 SEHNR, CDR2 FQNEAQ (reference sequence). The CDR3 consists of 13 residues. CDR3 loop: CASSPTGANVLTF. The DNA of the CDR3 is TGTGCCAGCAGCCCTACTGGGGCCAACGTCCTGACTTTC. The entire variable domain, with the rest obtained from reference TRBV7-9 and TRBJ2-6, is as follows: DTGVSQNPRHKITKRGQNVTFRCDPISEHNRLYWYRQTLGQGPEFLTYFQNEAQLEKSRLLSDRFSAERPKGSFSTLEIQRTEQGDSAMYLCASSPTGANVLTFGAGSRLTVL.

This clonotype has at least ten counts. This sequence joins TRBV20-1 and TRBJ2-1; either TRBD1 or TRBD2 may fit D (6 bases each). Trimming pared 6 bases from V and 5 bases from J, leaving 14 bases between. The CDR3 covers 13 residues. Germline assignment: CDR1 DFQATT and CDR2 SNEGSKA (reference sequence). This CDR3 is CSAGGPFDNEQFF. In DNA, the CDR3 is TGCAGTGCAGGGGGGCCTTTCGACAATGAGCAGTTCTTC.

This clonotype was seen many times. The V call is TRBV7-9, the J call TRBJ1-5; the D is unclear. V lost 2 bases, J lost 1 base, and 3 bases lay in between. CDR3 length: 13 residues. The germline gives CDR1 SEHNR, CDR2 FQNEAQ (reference sequence). The chain's CDR3 is CASSLNSNQPQHF. In DNA form, the CDR3 reads TGTGCCAGCAGCTTAAACAGCAATCAGCCCCAGCATTTT.